These T cell receptor beta chains were read from a single sample in a study of blood T cell repertoires in COVID-19. Data came from immunoSEQ multiplex PCR; TCRdb stores just in-frame clones and leaves some out. The sample contains about 140,000 clones, about 81% of which appear only once. The sequenced sample was peripheral blood. These receptors all stem from a woman of 80 years or more with acute or convalescent COVID-19. Both conserved end residues are trimmed from each CDR3.

V	J	CDR3
TRBV19	TRBJ2-5	ASSMLSAFRETQY
TRBV7-9	TRBJ1-6	ASSQSEQGTVDSPLH
TRBV15	TRBJ2-7	ATSPFLGQPYEQY
TRBV15	TRBJ1-3	ATSRGRGVPGNTIY
TRBV29-1	TRBJ2-7	SGINSGTGTYEQY
TRBV28	TRBJ1-2	ASSSTLTGDGYT
TRBV6-5	TRBJ1-1	ASSYSTGAGTEAF
TRBV9	TRBJ2-4	ASSPGGRAKNIQY
TRBV29-1	TRBJ1-2	SVESQGPYGYT
TRBV2	TRBJ2-5	ARGQSQY
TRBV18	TRBJ1-3	ASSPGHSGNTIY
TRBV6-6	TRBJ2-7	ASSYWDRAPYEQY
TRBV29-1	TRBJ2-1	STTPGTNNEQF
TRBV5-1	TRBJ2-7	ASSGTGSSYEQY
TRBV5-4	TRBJ2-3	ASSLVLMDSAQY
TRBV7-2	TRBJ2-3	ASSLRRGGTDTQY
TRBV19	TRBJ1-2	ASSMRAANYGYT
TRBV9	TRBJ1-2	ASSTAGTAIYGYT
TRBV2	TRBJ2-4	ASGARGTKNIQY
TRBV19	TRBJ1-5	ASSIVRGGIRDQPQH
TRBV27	TRBJ2-5	ARQTSERQGKTQY
TRBV5-1	TRBJ2-7	ASSSHGYEQY
TRBV11-2	TRBJ1-2	ASSHTGSGGYT
TRBV20-1	TRBJ2-5	SGLSREAQY
TRBV4-2	TRBJ2-2	ASSQGAGGTETGELF
TRBV6-5	TRBJ2-7	ASSYSRGRSTHEQY
TRBV9	TRBJ1-2	ASSVGQGHYT
TRBV7-7	TRBJ2-5	ASSPGTGGVETQY
TRBV9	TRBJ2-2	ASSEGDYNTGELF
TRBV3-1/TRBV3-2	TRBJ2-7	ASSPGGPGYEQY
TRBV7-2	TRBJ2-1	ASSRTTISYNEQF
TRBV5-1	TRBJ2-2	ASSLGGQGRTGELF
TRBV28	TRBJ2-7	ASSFRWQGSYEQY
TRBV30	TRBJ1-2	AWSKLDGYT
TRBV5-1	TRBJ2-2	ASSLEYRARTGELF
TRBV5-4	TRBJ1-1	ASSLGGRGLGTEAF
TRBV11-2	TRBJ2-7	ASSSLKRPRRGEQY
TRBV28	TRBJ1-6	ASSSPGTGEALH
TRBV19	TRBJ2-3	ASSPGQVIHTDTQY
TRBV28	TRBJ1-2	ASSPARFYGYT
TRBV11-2	TRBJ2-5	ASSRSLGETQY
TRBV5-1	TRBJ1-3	ASSFSANLGGNTIY
TRBV7-9	TRBJ2-1	ASSLDRGRRGEQF
TRBV4-2	TRBJ2-3	ASSPQGLAASTDTQY
TRBV30	TRBJ1-2	AWSQPRTGGAGYGYT
TRBV14	TRBJ2-5	ASSHRLSETQY
TRBV6-5	TRBJ1-5	ASSYGGPGNQPQH
TRBV4-2	TRBJ2-1	ASSQDSLADNEQF
TRBV4-1	TRBJ2-3	ASSQGFQGGTDTQY
TRBV5-1	TRBJ2-2	ASSPRLADDGELF
TRBV19	TRBJ1-5	ASSIFEWPQH
TRBV3-1/TRBV3-2	TRBJ2-2	ASSQGAWGQPNTGELF
TRBV10-3	TRBJ2-2	ATLAGANTGELF
TRBV15	TRBJ1-1	ATSRDRMEGAMLNTEAF